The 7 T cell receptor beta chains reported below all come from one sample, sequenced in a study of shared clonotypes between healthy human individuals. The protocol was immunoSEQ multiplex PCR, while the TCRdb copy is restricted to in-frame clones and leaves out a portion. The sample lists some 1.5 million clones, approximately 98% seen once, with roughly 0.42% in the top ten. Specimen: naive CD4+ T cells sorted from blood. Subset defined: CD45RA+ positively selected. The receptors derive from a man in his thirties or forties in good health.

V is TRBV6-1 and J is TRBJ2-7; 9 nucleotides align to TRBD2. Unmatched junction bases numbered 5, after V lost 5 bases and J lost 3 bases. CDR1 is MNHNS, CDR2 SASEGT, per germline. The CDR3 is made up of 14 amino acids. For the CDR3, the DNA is TGTGCCAGCAGTAGGACTAGCGACTTCTACGAGCAGTACTTC. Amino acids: CASSRTSDFYEQYF.

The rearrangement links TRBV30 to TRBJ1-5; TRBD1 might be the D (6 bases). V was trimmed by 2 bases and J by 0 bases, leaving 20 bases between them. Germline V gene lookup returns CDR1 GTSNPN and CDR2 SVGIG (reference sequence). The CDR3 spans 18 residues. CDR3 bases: TGTGCCTGGAGTAAGAACCGGGACAACCTTTATAGCAATCAGCCCCAGCATTTT. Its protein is CAWSKNRDNLYSNQPQHF.

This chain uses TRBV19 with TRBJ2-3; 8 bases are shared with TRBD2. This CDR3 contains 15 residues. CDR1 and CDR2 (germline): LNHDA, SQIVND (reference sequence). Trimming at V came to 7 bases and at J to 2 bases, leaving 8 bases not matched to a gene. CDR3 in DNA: TGTGCCAGTATGGTTGCTAGCGGGTTCACAGATACGCAGTATTTT. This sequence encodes CASMVASGFTDTQYF. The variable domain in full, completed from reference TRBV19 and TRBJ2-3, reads DGGITQSPKYLFRKEGQNVTLSCEQNLNHDAMYWYRQDPGQGLRLIYYSQIVNDFQKGDIAEGYSVSREKKESFPLTVTSAQKNPTAFYLCASMVASGFTDTQYFGPGTRLTVL.

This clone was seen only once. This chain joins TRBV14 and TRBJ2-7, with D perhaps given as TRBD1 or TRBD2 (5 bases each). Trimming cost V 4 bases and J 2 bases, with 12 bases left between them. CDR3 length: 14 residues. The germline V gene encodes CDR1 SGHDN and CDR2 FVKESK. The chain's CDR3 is CASSPWDPTYEQYF. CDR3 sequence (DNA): TGTGCCAGCAGCCCCTGGGACCCTACCTACGAGCAGTACTTC.

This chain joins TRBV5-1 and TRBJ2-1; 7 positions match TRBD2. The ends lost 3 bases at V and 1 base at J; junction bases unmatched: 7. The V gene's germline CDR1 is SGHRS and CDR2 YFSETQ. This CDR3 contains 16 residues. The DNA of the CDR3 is TGCGCCAGCAGCTGGGGGGGAGAGATTTCCTACAATGAGCAGTTCTTC. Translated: CASSWGGEISYNEQFF.

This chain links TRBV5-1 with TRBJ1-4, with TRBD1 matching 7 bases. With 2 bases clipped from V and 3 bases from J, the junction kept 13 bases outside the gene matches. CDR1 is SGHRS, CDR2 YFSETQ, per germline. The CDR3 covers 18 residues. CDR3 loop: CASSLGKGQVPANEKLFF. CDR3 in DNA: TGCGCCAGCAGCTTAGGCAAAGGACAGGTGCCGGCTAATGAAAAACTGTTTTTT.

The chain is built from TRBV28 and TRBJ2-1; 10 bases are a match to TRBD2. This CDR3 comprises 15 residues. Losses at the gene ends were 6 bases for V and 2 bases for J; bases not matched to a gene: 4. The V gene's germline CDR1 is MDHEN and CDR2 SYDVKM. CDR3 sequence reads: CASSKSGRAYNEQFF. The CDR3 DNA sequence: TGTGCCAGCAGCAAAAGCGGGAGGGCCTACAATGAGCAGTTCTTC. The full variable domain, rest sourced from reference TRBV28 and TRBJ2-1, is DVKVTQSSRYLVKRTGEKVFLECVQDMDHENMFWYRQDPGLGLRLIYFSYDVKMKEKGDIPEGYSVSREKKERFSLILESASTNQTSMYLCASSKSGRAYNEQFFGPGTRLTVL.